This T cell receptor beta chain was recovered during a study of lymphopenia after photon versus proton radiotherapy. Study-wide points: After lymphocyte nadir, photon-treated repertoires showed oligoclonal expansion, especially CD8+ Temra. Larger post-nadir TCR diversity loss correlated inversely with survival in deceased patients. Better survival with proton therapy was suggested as possible, not demonstrated. Under photons, naive T cells and diversity fell while effector/memory populations rose.

A remark on this clone: Its antigen remains unknown.

Only in-frame clones appear in the TCRdb table, and some are missing; sequencing was by immunoSEQ multiplex PCR. The sample yields tens of thousands of clones, approximately 90% seen once. The CDR3 has 16 amino acids. The V and J ends lost 1 base and 0 bases respectively, with 9 bases between them. The germline gives CDR1 SGHTA, CDR2 FQGTGA. The starting material was peripheral blood, obtained from a patient treated with photon-based radiotherapy. V is TRBV7-3 and J is TRBJ2-2, with D possibly being TRBD2 (5 bases). The sequence came from a woman between 65 and 79 years old with pancreatic cancer. CDR3 loop: CASSLIALANTGELFF. Written as DNA, the CDR3 is TGTGCCAGCAGCTTAATAGCGCTCGCGAACACCGGGGAGCTGTTTTTT. Looking up the rest from reference TRBV7-3 and TRBJ2-2 gives the full variable domain: GAGVSQTPSNKVTEKGKYVELRCDPISGHTALYWYRQSLGQGPEFLIYFQGTGAADDSGLPNDRFFAVRPEGSVSTLKIQRTERGDSAVYLCASSLIALANTGELFFGEGSRLTVL.